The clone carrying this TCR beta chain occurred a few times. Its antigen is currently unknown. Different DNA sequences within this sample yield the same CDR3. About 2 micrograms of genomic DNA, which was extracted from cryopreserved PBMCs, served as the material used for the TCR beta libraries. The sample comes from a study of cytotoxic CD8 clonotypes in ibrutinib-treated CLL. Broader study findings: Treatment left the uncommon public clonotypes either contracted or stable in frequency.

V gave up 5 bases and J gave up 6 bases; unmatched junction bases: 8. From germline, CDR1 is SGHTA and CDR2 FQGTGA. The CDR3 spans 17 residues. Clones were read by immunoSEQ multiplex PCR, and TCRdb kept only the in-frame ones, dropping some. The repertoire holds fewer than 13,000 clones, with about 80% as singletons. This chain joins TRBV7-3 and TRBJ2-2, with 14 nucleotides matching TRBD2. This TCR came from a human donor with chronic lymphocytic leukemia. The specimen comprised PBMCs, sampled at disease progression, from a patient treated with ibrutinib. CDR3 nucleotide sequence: TGTGCCAGCAGCCGAGGGACTAGCGGGGGTGGTGCCGGGGAGCTGTTTTTT. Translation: CASSRGTSGGGAGELFF. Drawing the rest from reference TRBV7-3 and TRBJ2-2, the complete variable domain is GAGVSQTPSNKVTEKGKYVELRCDPISGHTALYWYRQSLGQGPEFLIYFQGTGAADDSGLPNDRFFAVRPEGSVSTLKIQRTERGDSAVYLCASSRGTSGGGAGELFFGEGSRLTVL.